This T cell receptor beta chain was identified during a study of T-cell memory formation after mild COVID-19. In the study overall: TCR clusters were largely donor specific. Whole-study results and caveats: Whereas later expanders leaned CD4+, clones contracting day 15 to 85 showed a balanced CD4/CD8 makeup. Within pre-infection memory, some responding clones were found, suggesting cross-reactive memory joined.

Details on this clonotype: Antigen: not known.

Sample barcodes and UMIs were carried by the TCR alpha and TCR beta cDNA libraries that 5'RACE generated with constant-segment primers. TCRdb re-analysed the 5' RACE reads in MiXCR, keeping a single row per CDR3 protein. This table holds about 200,000 distinct CDR3 sequences, more than 8% found once. Sequencing was performed on PBMCs or a T cell subset sorted from them (not recorded which). This TCR was recovered from a man between 18 and 35 years old who had mild COVID-19 (a few samples of this study predate the infection). Cell type and time point are not known.

The CDR3 region has the DNA TGTGCCTGGAGGGCAGGGGGCGATTTCGCAGATACGCAGTATTTT. Its translation: CAWRAGGDFADTQYF. This chain links TRBV30 with TRBJ2-3; TRBD1 matches at 8 bases. After removal of 3 bases from V and 4 bases from J, the junction contained 9 bases not matched to a gene. The CDR3 is made up of 15 amino acids. From germline, CDR1 is GTSNPN and CDR2 SVGIG (reference sequence).